Each of the 3 T cell receptor beta chains below was sequenced from the same sample in a study of T cell repertoires in cytomegalovirus infection. TCRdb redid the calling of the reads with MiXCR, one entry per CDR3 protein. In the table there are about 230,000 distinct CDR3 sequences, around 6.6% of which are singletons. Material: PBMCs. The receptors originated from a human donor in good health (CMV status not recorded). Some clones in this sample may be carry-over from other donors' samples.

This clonotype has at least ten counts. The chain recombines TRBV19 with TRBJ2-3; TRBD1 might be the D (6 bases). This CDR3 spans 13 amino acids. V was cut by 5 bases and J by 5 bases, with 11 bases left in between. The germline V gene has CDR1 LNHDA and CDR2 SQIVND (reference sequence). CDR3 in DNA: TGTGCCAGTAGTTTGGGGGCAAGAGATACGCAGTATTTT. Translated, it gives CASSLGARDTQYF.

Notes on this clonotype: A much larger clonotype is one base distant, so this may be a read error. This sequence joins TRBV20-1 and TRBJ1-1; maybe TRBD1 (5 bases). Deletions cut 5 bases from V and 11 bases from J, with 15 bases between. The CDR3 length is 11 residues. CDR1 and CDR2 (germline): DFQATT, SNEGSKA (reference sequence). Here the CDR3 reads CSARGSFEAFF. The CDR3 nucleotides are TGCAGTGCTCGGGGCAGTTTTGAGGCTTTCTTT.

This clonotype was seen repeatedly, ten times or more. The rearrangement joins TRBV7-9 to TRBJ1-1; a possible D gene is TRBD1 (5 bases). The CDR3 has 14 residues. The germline gives CDR1 SEHNR, CDR2 FQNEAQ (reference sequence). The germline V and J ends were trimmed by 1 base and 5 bases, with 11 bases remaining between them. DNA of the CDR3: TGTGCCAGCAGCTTAGGACAGATGGGGACTGAAGCTTTCTTT. It encodes CASSLGQMGTEAFF.